This T cell receptor beta chain was identified during a study of regulatory T cells in long-lasting Graves disease. General study points: Newly diagnosed patients had higher TCR diversity than persistent Graves' patients did.

Investigators prepared the TCR beta libraries by applying iRepertoire HTBI primers and Arm-PCR of CDR3 regions. TCRdb reprocessed the multiplex PCR reads via MiXCR and lists one record per CDR3 protein. The sample yields 500,000 to 700,000 distinct CDR3 sequences, 25% to 35% seen once. With regard to this clonotype: Its antigen is currently unknown.

Time point specified: persistent/refractory GD, antithyroid drugs over 5 years with positive TRAb. PBMCs provided the RNA from which the TCR library was made. Per American Thyroid Association guidelines, Graves' disease was diagnosed. The sequences come from peripheral blood mononuclear cells (PBMCs), collected when the disease was refractory, from a patient treated with antithyroid drugs. The TCR originated in a female donor with Graves disease.

As DNA, the CDR3 is TGCGCCAGCAGTGAGTTGGGGCTGGCTGGAAACACCATATATTTT. Its protein product is CASSELGLAGNTIYF. The chain employs TRBV10-2 and TRBJ1-3; D is perhaps TRBD1 (5 bases). Trimming cost V 1 base and J 2 bases, with 9 bases left between them. Germline V gene data show CDR1 as WSHSY and CDR2 as SAAADI. The CDR3 spans 15 residues.